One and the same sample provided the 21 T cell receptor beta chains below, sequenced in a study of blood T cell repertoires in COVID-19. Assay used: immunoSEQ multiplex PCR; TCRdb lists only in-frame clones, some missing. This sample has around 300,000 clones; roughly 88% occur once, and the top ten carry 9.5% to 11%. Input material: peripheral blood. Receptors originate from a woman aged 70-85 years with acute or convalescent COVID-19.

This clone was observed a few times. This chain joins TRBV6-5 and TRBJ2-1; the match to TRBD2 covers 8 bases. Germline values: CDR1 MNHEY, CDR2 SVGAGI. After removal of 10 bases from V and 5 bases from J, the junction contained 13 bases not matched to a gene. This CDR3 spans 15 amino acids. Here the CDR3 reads CATGRKQRGHNEQFF. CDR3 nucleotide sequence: TGTGCCACCGGAAGGAAGCAGCGGGGGCACAATGAGCAGTTCTTC.

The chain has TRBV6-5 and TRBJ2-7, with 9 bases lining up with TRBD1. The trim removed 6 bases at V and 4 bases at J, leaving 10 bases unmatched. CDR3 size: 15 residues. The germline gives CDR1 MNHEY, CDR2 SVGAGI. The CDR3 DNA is TGTGCCAGCAGCCTAAACCTAGACAGGGGGTACGAGCAGTACTTC. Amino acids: CASSLNLDRGYEQYF.

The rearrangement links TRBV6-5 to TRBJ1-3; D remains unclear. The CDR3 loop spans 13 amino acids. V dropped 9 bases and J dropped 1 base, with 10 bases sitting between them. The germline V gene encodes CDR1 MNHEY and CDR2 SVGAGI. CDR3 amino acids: CASWARSGNTIYF. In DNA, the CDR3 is TGTGCCAGTTGGGCACGGTCTGGAAACACCATATATTTT.

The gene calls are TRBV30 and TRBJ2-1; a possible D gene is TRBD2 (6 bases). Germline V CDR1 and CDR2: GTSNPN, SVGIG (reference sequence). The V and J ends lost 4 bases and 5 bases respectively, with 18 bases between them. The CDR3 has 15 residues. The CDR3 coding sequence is TGTGCCTGGACCAACCCGGGAGTTGGAAACAATGAGCAGTTCTTC. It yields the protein CAWTNPGVGNNEQFF.

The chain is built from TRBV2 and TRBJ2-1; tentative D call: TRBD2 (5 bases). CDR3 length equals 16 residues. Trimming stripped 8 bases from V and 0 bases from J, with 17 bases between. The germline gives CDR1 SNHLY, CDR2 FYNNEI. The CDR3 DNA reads TGTGCCAGCGAGGGTACACAAGCCTCCTCCTACAATGAGCAGTTCTTC. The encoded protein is CASEGTQASSYNEQFF.

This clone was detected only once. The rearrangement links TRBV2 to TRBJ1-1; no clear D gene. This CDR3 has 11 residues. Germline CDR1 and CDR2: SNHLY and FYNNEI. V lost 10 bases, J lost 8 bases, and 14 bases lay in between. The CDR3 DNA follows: TGTGCCACCCAGTGGAACAGAGAAGCTTTCTTT. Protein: CATQWNREAFF.

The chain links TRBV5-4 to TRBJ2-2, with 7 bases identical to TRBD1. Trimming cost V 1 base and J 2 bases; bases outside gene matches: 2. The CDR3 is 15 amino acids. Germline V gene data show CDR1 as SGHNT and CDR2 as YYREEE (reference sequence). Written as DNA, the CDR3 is TGTGCCAGCAGCTTGTACAGGGGAAACACCGGGGAGCTGTTTTTT. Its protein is CASSLYRGNTGELFF.

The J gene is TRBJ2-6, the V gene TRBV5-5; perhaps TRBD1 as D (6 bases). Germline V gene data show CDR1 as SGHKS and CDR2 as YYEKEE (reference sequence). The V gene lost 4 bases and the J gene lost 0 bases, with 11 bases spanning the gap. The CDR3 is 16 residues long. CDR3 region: CASSRVGGSGANVLTF. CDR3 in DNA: TGTGCCAGCAGCCGAGTAGGGGGCTCTGGGGCCAACGTCCTGACTTTC.

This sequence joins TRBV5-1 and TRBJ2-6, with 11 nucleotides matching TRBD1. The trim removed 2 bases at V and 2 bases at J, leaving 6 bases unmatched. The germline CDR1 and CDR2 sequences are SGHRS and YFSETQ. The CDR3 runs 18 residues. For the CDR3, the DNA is TGCGCCAGCAGCTTCGGACAGGGGGCCCTCCCTGGGGCCAACGTCCTGACTTTC. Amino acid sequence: CASSFGQGALPGANVLTF. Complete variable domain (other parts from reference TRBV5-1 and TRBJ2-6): KAGVTQTPRYLIKTRGQQVTLSCSPISGHRSVSWYQQTPGQGLQFLFEYFSETQRNKGNFPGRFSGRQFSNSRSEMNVSTLELGDSALYLCASSFGQGALPGANVLTFGAGSRLTVL.

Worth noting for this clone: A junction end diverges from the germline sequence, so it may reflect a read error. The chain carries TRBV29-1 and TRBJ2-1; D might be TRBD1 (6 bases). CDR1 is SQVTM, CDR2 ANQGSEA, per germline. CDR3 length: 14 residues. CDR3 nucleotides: TGCAGCGTCGGCACAGGGCGAGGGCACAACGAGCAGTTCTTC. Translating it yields CSVGTGRGHNEQFF.

DNA of the CDR3: TGTGCCAGCAGTGGTCCGAGCAATCAGCCCCAGCATTTT. It yields the protein CASSGPSNQPQHF. The chain joins TRBV2 to TRBJ1-5; D gene unclear. V lost 4 bases and J lost 1, with 5 bases in between. Looked up from germline, CDR1 is SNHLY and CDR2 is FYNNEI. The CDR3 loop spans 13 amino acids.

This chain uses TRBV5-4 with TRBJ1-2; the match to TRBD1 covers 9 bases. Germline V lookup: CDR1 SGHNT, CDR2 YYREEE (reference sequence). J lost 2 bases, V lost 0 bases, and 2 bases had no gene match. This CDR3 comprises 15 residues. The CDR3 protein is CASSLGTGANYGYTF. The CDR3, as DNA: TGTGCCAGCAGCTTGGGGACAGGGGCAAACTATGGCTACACCTTC.

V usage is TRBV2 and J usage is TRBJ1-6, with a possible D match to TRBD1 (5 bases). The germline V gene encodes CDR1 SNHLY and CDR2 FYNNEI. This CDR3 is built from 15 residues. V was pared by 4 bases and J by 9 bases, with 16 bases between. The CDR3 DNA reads TGTGCCAGCAGTGCCCCTAGGGGATACGGTTCACCCCTCCACTTT. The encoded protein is CASSAPRGYGSPLHF.

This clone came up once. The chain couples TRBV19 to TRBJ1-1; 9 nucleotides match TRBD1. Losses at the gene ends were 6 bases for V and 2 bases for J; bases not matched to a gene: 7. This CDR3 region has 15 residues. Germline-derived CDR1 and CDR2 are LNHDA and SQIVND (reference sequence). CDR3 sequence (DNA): TGTGCCAGTAGGGGACAGGGTGGGGGAAACACTGAAGCTTTCTTT. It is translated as CASRGQGGGNTEAFF.

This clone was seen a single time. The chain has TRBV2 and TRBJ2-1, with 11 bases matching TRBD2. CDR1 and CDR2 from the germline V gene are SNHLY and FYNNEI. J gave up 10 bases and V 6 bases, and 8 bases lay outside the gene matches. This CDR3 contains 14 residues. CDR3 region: CASSRLAGREEQFF. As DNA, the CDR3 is TGTGCCAGCAGCCGACTAGCGGGAAGGGAGGAGCAGTTCTTC.

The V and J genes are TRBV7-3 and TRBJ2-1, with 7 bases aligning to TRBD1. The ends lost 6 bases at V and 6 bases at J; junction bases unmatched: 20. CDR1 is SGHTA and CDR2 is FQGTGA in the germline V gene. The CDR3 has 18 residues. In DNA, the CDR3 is TGTGCCAGCAGGGTACTGACGTCCGGGACAGCTACCGGCAATGAGCAGTTCTTC. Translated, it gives CASRVLTSGTATGNEQFF.

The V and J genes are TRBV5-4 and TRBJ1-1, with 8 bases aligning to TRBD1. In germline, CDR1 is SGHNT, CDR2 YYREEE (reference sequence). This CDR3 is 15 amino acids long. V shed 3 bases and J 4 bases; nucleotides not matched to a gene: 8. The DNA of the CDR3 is TGTGCCAGCAGCTCCCCAGGACAGGGTCCCACTGAAGCTTTCTTT. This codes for CASSSPGQGPTEAFF.

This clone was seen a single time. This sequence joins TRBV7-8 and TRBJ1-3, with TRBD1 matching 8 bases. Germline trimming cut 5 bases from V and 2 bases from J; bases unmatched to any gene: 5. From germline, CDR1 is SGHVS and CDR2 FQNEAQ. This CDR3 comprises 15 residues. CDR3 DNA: TGTGCCAGCAGCCGGACAGGGCTGGCTGGAAACACCATATATTTT. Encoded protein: CASSRTGLAGNTIYF.

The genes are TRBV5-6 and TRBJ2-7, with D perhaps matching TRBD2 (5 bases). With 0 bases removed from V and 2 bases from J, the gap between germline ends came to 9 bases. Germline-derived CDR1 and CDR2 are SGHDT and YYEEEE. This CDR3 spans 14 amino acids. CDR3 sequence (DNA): TGTGCCAGCAGCTTGGAGAGGGAGCCCTACGAGCAGTACTTC. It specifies CASSLEREPYEQYF.

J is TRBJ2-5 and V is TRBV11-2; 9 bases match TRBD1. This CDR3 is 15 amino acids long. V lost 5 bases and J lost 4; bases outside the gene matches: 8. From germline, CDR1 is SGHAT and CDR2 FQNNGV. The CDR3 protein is CASSPRTGAAETQYF. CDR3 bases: TGTGCCAGCAGCCCGAGGACAGGGGCGGCAGAGACCCAGTACTTC.

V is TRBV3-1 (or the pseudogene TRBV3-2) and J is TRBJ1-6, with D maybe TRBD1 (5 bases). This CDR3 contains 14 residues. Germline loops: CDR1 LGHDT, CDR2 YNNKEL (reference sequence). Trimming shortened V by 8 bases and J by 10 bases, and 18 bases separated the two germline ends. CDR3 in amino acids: CASGLLGGESPLHF. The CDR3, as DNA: TGTGCCAGCGGCCTCTTGGGGGGGGAATCACCCCTCCACTTT.